The entry that follows covers one T cell receptor (beta chain) sequence. Its antigen is as yet unknown. The germline gives CDR1 MNHNS, CDR2 SASEGT. This CDR3 region has 15 residues. This sample was taken from a study of T cells expressing NK-cell markers. Beta-chain TCR cDNA was generated via 5'RACE template switching with UMIs. TCRdb reprocessed the 5' RACE reads, keeping one entry per CDR3 protein, no DNA. This table holds about 260,000 distinct CDR3 sequences. Study results and caveats: Clones of NKG2C+ T cells that had expanded were of unclear HCMV specificity.

This receptor was taken from a man younger than 35 in good health. The sequencing sample was made of blood T cells: a sorted CD56 or NKG2C T cell subset, CD4+ or CD8+ T cells, or bulk PBMC T cells (not recorded which). The V call is TRBV6-1, the J call TRBJ2-4; the D call of TRBD1 rests on TCRdb alone, since no DNA is present to check it. CDR3 region: CASIGTGLAKNIQYF.